The sample holds many counts of the clone carrying this T cell receptor beta chain. This record belongs to a study of T cells in Graves' hyperthyroidism and ophthalmopathy. Study overall: Peripheral blood was acquired at first diagnosis, ahead of any therapy whatsoever.

Amplified TCR beta CDR3 regions came from RNA transcripts. Initially, a first-round RT-PCR of the TCR CDR3 employed the HTBI primer set. TCRdb redid the calling of the multiplex PCR reads with MiXCR, one entry per CDR3 protein. This table holds fewer than 900,000 distinct CDR3 sequences, under 20% found once. The CDR3 spans 14 residues. With 2 bases removed from V and 4 bases from J, the gap between germline ends came to 8 bases. The germline V gene has CDR1 KGHSH and CDR2 LQKENI. Participants, patients aged 18 to 65, had newly diagnosed hyperthyroidism with a duration under 2 months. V usage is TRBV18 and J usage is TRBJ1-4; D uncertain. The receptor was derived from a woman aged 45 to 65 with Graves' hyperthyroidism that later progressed to Graves' ophthalmopathy. The sample taken for sequencing was blood. CDR3 sequence reads: CASSPSALNEKLFF. In nucleotides, the CDR3 is TGTGCCAGCTCACCAAGTGCTCTTAATGAAAAACTGTTTTTT.